This T cell receptor beta chain was recorded in a study of a mutant IDH1 vaccine in newly diagnosed glioma. About the research overall: Of the patients given treatment, 62.5% were male and around 40% were female, and a mean age of approximately 37 years was recorded. Study findings and constraints: Changes in the top peripheral T cell clonotypes seemingly had no bearing on pseudoprogression. Immune responses induced by vaccination arose in 90% to 95% of the patients.

TCRdb's table, derived via immunoSEQ multiplex PCR, lists solely in-frame clones and lacks some. The sample has about 67,000 clones; over 70% are singletons. V shed 0 bases and J shed 7 bases, with 11 bases lying between them. Germline loops: CDR1 SGHRS, CDR2 YFSETQ. This CDR3 contains 15 residues. Time point specified: baseline, week 1 (first vaccination visit). This sample's treatment: pre-vaccination baseline after standard-of-care therapy. Regarding this clone: Its antigen remains unknown.

The J gene is TRBJ1-6, the V gene TRBV5-1, with D hard to call. The sample was peripheral blood mononuclear cells (PBMCs), taken from a glioma patient treated with radiotherapy, temozolomide or both. This clonotype originated in a woman in her late teens or twenties with glioma. Some clones in this sample may be carry-over from other donors' samples. The CDR3 nucleotides read TGCGCCAGCAGCTTGGCCGGGGTGGGCAATTCACCCCTCCACTTT. This translates into CASSLAGVGNSPLHF. Combining the CDR3 with reference TRBV5-1 and TRBJ1-6 gives the whole variable domain KAGVTQTPRYLIKTRGQQVTLSCSPISGHRSVSWYQQTPGQGLQFLFEYFSETQRNKGNFPGRFSGRQFSNSRSEMNVSTLELGDSALYLCASSLAGVGNSPLHFGNGTRLTVT.